This TCR beta chain came from a study of STAT5B mutations in CD4+ large granular lymphocyte leukemia. Control samples were healthy donors' buffy coats. This CDR3 comprises 16 residues. V was trimmed by 3 bases and J by 5 bases, leaving 19 bases between them. Germline V gives CDR1 SGHAT, CDR2 FQNNGV. Assay: immunoSEQ multiplex PCR; the TCRdb copy retains only in-frame clones and omits some. Found here are more than 30,000 clones, more than 70% of them singletons; the top ten hold about 0.92%. The chain uses TRBV11-2 and TRBJ1-2, with D possibly TRBD1 on 6 matching bases. The clonotype originates from a human donor in good health. Sequences were obtained from CD4+ T cells from blood buffy coats. The DNA of the CDR3 is TGTGCCAGCAGCTTGGTCAGGGGTAGAAATCTTTATGGCTACACCTTC. Protein sequence: CASSLVRGRNLYGYTF.